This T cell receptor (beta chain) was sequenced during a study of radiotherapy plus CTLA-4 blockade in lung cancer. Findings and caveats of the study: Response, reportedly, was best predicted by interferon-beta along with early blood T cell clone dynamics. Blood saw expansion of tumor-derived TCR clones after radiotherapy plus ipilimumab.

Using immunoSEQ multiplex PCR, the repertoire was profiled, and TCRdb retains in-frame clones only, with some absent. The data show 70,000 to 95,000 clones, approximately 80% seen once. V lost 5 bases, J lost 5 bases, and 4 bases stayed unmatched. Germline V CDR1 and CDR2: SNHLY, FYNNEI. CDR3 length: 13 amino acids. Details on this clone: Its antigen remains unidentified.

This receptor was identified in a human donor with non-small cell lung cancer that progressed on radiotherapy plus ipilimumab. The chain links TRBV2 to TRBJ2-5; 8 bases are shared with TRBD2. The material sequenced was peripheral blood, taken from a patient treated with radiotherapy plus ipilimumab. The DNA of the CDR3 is TGTGCCAGCAGTCCGGGAGGGGAGGAGACCCAGTACTTC. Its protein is CASSPGGEETQYF.